This T cell receptor beta chain comes out of a study of blood T cell repertoires in COVID-19. Under the authors' procedure: Reference gene primer amplification yielded estimated nucleated cell counts. Assay used: immunoSEQ multiplex PCR; TCRdb lists only in-frame clones, some missing. V and J calls and clone size follow that table, whereas D and trimming were derived from the DNA. The sample consists of 130,000 or so clones, about four fifths of them appearing once. Enrolled through a virtual design, the participants were between roughly 18 and 95 years of age and came from about two dozen US areas. For recovered donors of Cohort 3, there were two negative PCRs, clearance, or symptom resolution. This CDR3 comprises 12 residues. Germline CDR1 and CDR2: SGHKS and YYEKEE (reference sequence). V dropped 7 bases and J dropped 7 bases, with 12 bases sitting between them.

This chain joins TRBV5-5 and TRBJ1-5; possible D gene TRBD1, 5 bases. This TCR came from a woman aged 25 to 39 who had recovered from COVID-19. The sample comprised PBMCs or T cells enriched from blood (not recorded which). CDR3 residues: CASGPGVQPQHF. The CDR3 DNA sequence: TGTGCCAGCGGCCCGGGGGTCCAGCCCCAGCATTTT.